What follows are 26 T cell receptor beta chains derived from one specimen sequenced in a study of blood T cells in healthy people across ages. Alongside a J-beta primer mix, a sample-barcoded 5' primer served in a second PCR lasting 7 to 11 cycles. TCRdb re-derived calls from the 5' RACE reads in MiXCR, one entry per CDR3 protein. Among hundreds of thousands of distinct CDR3 sequences listed, roughly 44% were seen once. The sample taken for sequencing was blood. These receptors all stem from a man in his sixties in good health.

This clonotype was detected a few times. The V gene is TRBV20-1, the J gene TRBJ2-5; possibly TRBD2 for D (7 bases). Between the trimmed V and J ends, which lost 0 bases and 4 bases, there was a span of 12 bases. The CDR3 consists of 14 residues. Germline assignment: CDR1 DFQATT and CDR2 SNEGSKA (reference sequence). The CDR3 here is CSARDWRGRETQYF. The CDR3 coding sequence is TGCAGTGCTAGAGATTGGCGGGGGCGAGAGACCCAGTACTTC.

V and J are TRBV2 and TRBJ2-3; 10 bases map to TRBD2. The CDR3 is made up of 14 amino acids. Germline V gene lookup returns CDR1 SNHLY and CDR2 FYNNEI. Germline trimming cut 6 bases from V and 3 bases from J; bases unmatched to any gene: 3. The CDR3 region is CASRRTSGTDTQYF. CDR3 DNA: TGTGCCAGCAGAAGGACTAGCGGAACAGATACGCAGTATTTT.

CDR3 amino acids: CAISRDRANEKLFF. The CDR3 region has the DNA TGTGCCATCAGTCGGGACAGGGCTAATGAAAAACTGTTTTTT. The chain joins TRBV10-3 to TRBJ1-4, with 9 bases matching TRBD1. The CDR3 contains 14 residues. Germline CDR1 is ENHRY and CDR2 is SYGVKD. V was clipped by 5 bases and J by 3 bases; unmatched bases: 1.

The chain employs TRBV4-3 and TRBJ2-7, with 7 bases aligning to TRBD2. The CDR3 sequence is 15 residues long. V lost 1 base, J lost 4 bases, and 7 bases stayed unmatched. CDR1 is LGHNA, CDR2 YSLEER, per germline. Written as DNA, the CDR3 is TGCGCCAGCAGCCAAGGCTCAGCGGGACCTTACGAGCAGTACTTC. It yields the protein CASSQGSAGPYEQYF.

The table lists this clonotype with many counts. The CDR3: CASSPSREWEMNGDIQYF. The DNA of the CDR3 is TGCGCCAGCAGCCCCAGCCGTGAGTGGGAGATGAATGGTGACATTCAGTACTTC. The chain links TRBV4-1 to TRBJ2-4; a weak D match, TRBD2 (5 bases). Trimming left V 4 bases short and J 8 bases short, with 27 bases between. Germline assignment: CDR1 MGHRA and CDR2 YSYEKL. The CDR3 covers 18 residues.

The chain uses TRBV29-1 and TRBJ2-5, with TRBD2 matching 7 bases. The trim removed 3 bases at V and 11 bases at J, leaving 6 bases unmatched. CDR3 length: 11 residues. The V gene's germline CDR1 is SQVTM and CDR2 ANQGSEA. The CDR3 DNA sequence: TGCAGCGTTGATTTCGGGGGAGGGCAGTACTTC. Translated: CSVDFGGGQYF. Together with reference TRBV29-1 and TRBJ2-5, the CDR3 gives the full variable domain: SAVISQKPSRDICQRGTSLTIQCQVDSQVTMMFWYRQQPGQSLTLIATANQGSEATYESGFVIDKFPISRPNLTFSTLTVSNMSPEDSSIYLCSVDFGGGQYFGPGTRLLVL.

The chain carries TRBV6-5 and TRBJ2-1, with D perhaps matching TRBD2 (6 bases). Trimming cost V 0 bases and J 0 bases, with 12 bases left between them. CDR3 length: 17 residues. Looked up from germline, CDR1 is MNHEY and CDR2 is SVGAGI. In DNA, the CDR3 is TGTGCCAGCAGTTACTCGGGTGCGGGGAACTCCTACAATGAGCAGTTCTTC. It is translated as CASSYSGAGNSYNEQFF.

Of note for this clonotype: This may be a read error: a much more frequent sequence differs by one nucleotide. The rearrangement links TRBV20-1 to TRBJ1-1; D is unresolved. Germline CDR1 reads DFQATT; CDR2 reads SNEGSKA (reference sequence). The CDR3 is 14 residues long. The CDR3 reads CSARDPNVNPEAFF. CDR3 in DNA: TGCAGTGCTAGAGATCCCAATGTGAACCCTGAAGCTTTCTTT.

This chain connects TRBV21-1 to TRBJ2-5; the DNA was not compared with TRBD1, the D call given in the table. TRBV21-1 is an annotated pseudogene. The length of the CDR3 is 9 residues. CDR3 coding DNA: TGTGCCAGCGAAGGGGAGCAGTACTTC. Its protein product is CASEGEQYF.

This sequence joins TRBV11-3 and TRBJ2-3; 8 nucleotides align to TRBD2. The CDR3 spans 16 residues. Germline V gives CDR1 SGHNT, CDR2 YENEEA. After removal of 2 bases from V and 2 bases from J, the junction contained 6 bases not matched to a gene. In DNA form, the CDR3 reads TGTGCCAGCAGCTTAATAGCGGGGTACTCCACAGATACGCAGTATTTT. This gives the protein CASSLIAGYSTDTQYF.

Only a few counts were recorded for this clonotype. The chain couples TRBV29-1 to TRBJ1-2; D gene unclear. From germline, CDR1 is SQVTM and CDR2 ANQGSEA. Trimming took off 4 bases at V and 4 bases at J, with 7 bases between the two ends. The CDR3 length is 11 residues. CDR3 protein: CSVVSPYGYTF. CDR3 DNA: TGCAGCGTTGTCTCTCCCTATGGCTACACCTTC. Supplemented by reference TRBV29-1 and TRBJ1-2, the full variable domain reads SAVISQKPSRDICQRGTSLTIQCQVDSQVTMMFWYRQQPGQSLTLIATANQGSEATYESGFVIDKFPISRPNLTFSTLTVSNMSPEDSSIYLCSVVSPYGYTFGSGTRLTVV.

The chain couples TRBV11-1 to TRBJ1-3; D gene uncertain. CDR3 length: 14 amino acids. Looked up from germline, CDR1 is SGHAT and CDR2 is FQDESV (reference sequence). Trimming cost V 3 bases and J 2 bases, with 8 bases left between them. DNA of the CDR3: TGTGCCAGCAGCTTGTGGGGAACTGGAAACACCATATATTTT. This gives the protein CASSLWGTGNTIYF.

J is TRBJ2-7 and V is TRBV3-1; D not resolved. This CDR3 comprises 15 residues. V lost 0 bases to trimming and J lost 2 bases, with 11 bases between them. Germline V lookup: CDR1 LGHDT, CDR2 YNNKEL (reference sequence). The CDR3 region is CASSQDAADPYEQYF. In nucleotides, the CDR3 is TGTGCCAGCAGCCAAGATGCGGCTGACCCCTACGAGCAGTACTTC.

The chain links TRBV12-3 or TRBV12-4 to TRBJ1-1; D is unresolved. Trimming shortened V by 6 bases and J by 5 bases, and 13 bases separated the two germline ends. The CDR3 consists of 13 residues. CDR3 DNA: TGTGCCAGCAGCCATACGAGGACGACTGAAGCTTTCTTT. Residues: CASSHTRTTEAFF.

In regard to this clonotype: The junction differs from germline at one of its ends, possibly a read error. The rearrangement uses TRBV3-1 and TRBJ1-1; TRBD1 matches at 8 bases. CDR3 size: 14 residues. Germline V gives CDR1 LGHDT, CDR2 YNNKEL (reference sequence). The CDR3 DNA follows: TGCGCCAGCAGCCAAGGACAGGGGAACACTGAAGCTTTCTTT. It is translated as CASSQGQGNTEAFF.

V usage is TRBV24-1 and J usage is TRBJ2-2; weak D call: TRBD2 (6 bases). This CDR3 is 17 amino acids long. The germline gives CDR1 KGHDR, CDR2 SFDVKD. Between the trimmed V and J ends, which lost 3 bases and 4 bases, there was a span of 17 bases. The CDR3 is CATSDPTGVLGTGELFF. Written as DNA, the CDR3 is TGTGCCACCAGTGATCCGACGGGGGTGTTGGGCACCGGGGAGCTGTTTTTT.

V and J are TRBV11-2 and TRBJ2-1; 7 bases agree with TRBD2. The CDR3 consists of 16 residues. With V trimmed by 4 bases and J by 4 bases, 10 bases remained unmatched. CDR1 and CDR2 from the germline V gene are SGHAT and FQNNGV. This chain's CDR3 is CASSSAGGGEYNEQFF. The CDR3 DNA sequence: TGTGCCAGCAGCTCAGCCGGTGGGGGGGAGTACAATGAGCAGTTCTTC.

The chain has TRBV7-2 and TRBJ2-5; D is possibly TRBD2 (8 bases). V was shortened by 3 bases and J by 4 bases, with 18 bases between the two germline ends. The CDR3 consists of 16 residues. The V gene's germline CDR1 is SGHTA and CDR2 FQGNSA. The CDR3 region is CASSFGSGGGRETQYF. The CDR3 DNA reads as TGTGCCAGCAGCTTCGGGTCGGGAGGGGGCAGAGAGACCCAGTACTTC.

The chain combines TRBV6-5 with TRBJ2-5; 8 bases agree with TRBD2. This CDR3 comprises 14 residues. CDR1 and CDR2 (germline): MNHEY, SVGAGI. Germline trimming cut 5 bases from V and 4 bases from J; bases unmatched to any gene: 6. The CDR3 here is CASSRRGGAETQYF. DNA for the CDR3: TGTGCCAGCAGTAGACGGGGGGGCGCAGAGACCCAGTACTTC.

The gene calls are TRBV12-3 or TRBV12-4 and TRBJ1-5; perhaps TRBD1 as D (5 bases). The CDR3 totals 14 residues. Trimming took 5 bases from V and 11 from J, leaving 19 bases between them. In DNA form, the CDR3 reads TGTGCCAGCAGTCAAGGGACGCTTTCGTGGACCCAGCATTTT. This codes for CASSQGTLSWTQHF.

V usage is TRBV7-9 and J usage is TRBJ2-3; D call uncertain. Germline assignment: CDR1 SEHNR and CDR2 FQNEAQ (reference sequence). CDR3 length equals 14 residues. The germline V and J ends were trimmed by 4 bases and 4 bases, with 12 bases remaining between them. The CDR3 sequence is CASSSQPDADTQYF. Here the CDR3 DNA reads TGTGCCAGCAGCTCCCAGCCCGACGCAGATACGCAGTATTTT. The variable domain in full, with the rest retrieved from reference TRBV7-9 and TRBJ2-3, is DTGVSQNPRHKITKRGQNVTFRCDPISEHNRLYWYRQTLGQGPEFLTYFQNEAQLEKSRLLSDRFSAERPKGSFSTLEIQRTEQGDSAMYLCASSSQPDADTQYFGPGTRLTVL.

The chain couples TRBV20-1 to TRBJ2-5, with TRBD2 identical over 11 bases. V shed 5 bases and J 11 bases; nucleotides not matched to a gene: 13. CDR1 is DFQATT and CDR2 is SNEGSKA in the germline V gene (reference sequence). This CDR3 spans 14 amino acids. CDR3 protein: CSACDLAGGNEQYF. The CDR3 DNA is TGCAGTGCTTGCGACCTAGCGGGGGGTAATGAGCAGTACTTC.

There are a few counts of this clonotype. The rearrangement joins TRBV14 to TRBJ2-4, with a possible D match to TRBD1 (6 bases). CDR1 is SGHDN and CDR2 is FVKESK in the germline V gene. This CDR3 comprises 12 residues. Trimming stripped 2 bases from V and 13 bases from J, with 12 bases between. This CDR3 is CASSQTDSRQYF. The CDR3 DNA is TGTGCCAGCAGCCAAACGGACAGTAGGCAGTACTTC.

This CDR3 reads CASSPRETGEAFF. The CDR3, as DNA: TGTGCCAGCTCACCACGTGAGACTGGTGAAGCTTTCTTT. This sequence joins TRBV18 and TRBJ1-1; D unresolved. This CDR3 is built from 13 residues. V dropped 1 base and J dropped 7 bases, with 10 bases sitting between them. Per germline, CDR1 KGHSH and CDR2 LQKENI.

The gene calls are TRBV10-3 and TRBJ2-4, with 8 bases lining up with TRBD1. Near its end, the DNA agrees better with TRBJ2-7, so the J call may be wrong. CDR1 and CDR2 from the germline V gene are ENHRY and SYGVKD. This CDR3 comprises 18 residues. This CDR3 is CAISELGLGDRSTYEQYF. The DNA for the CDR3 is TGTGCCATCAGTGAGCTGGGACTGGGGGACAGGTCTACCTACGAGCAGTACTTC.

Turning to this clonotype: Mismatch with germline at one junction end may stem from a read error. The genes are TRBV7-9 and TRBJ2-6; D perhaps matches TRBD1 (5 bases). Germline-derived CDR1 and CDR2 are SEHNR and FQNEAQ (reference sequence). CDR3 length equals 15 residues. The CDR3 spells CASSSQGTGANVPTF. CDR3 DNA: TGTGCCAGCAGCTCCCAGGGCACTGGGGCCAACGTCCCGACTTTC.